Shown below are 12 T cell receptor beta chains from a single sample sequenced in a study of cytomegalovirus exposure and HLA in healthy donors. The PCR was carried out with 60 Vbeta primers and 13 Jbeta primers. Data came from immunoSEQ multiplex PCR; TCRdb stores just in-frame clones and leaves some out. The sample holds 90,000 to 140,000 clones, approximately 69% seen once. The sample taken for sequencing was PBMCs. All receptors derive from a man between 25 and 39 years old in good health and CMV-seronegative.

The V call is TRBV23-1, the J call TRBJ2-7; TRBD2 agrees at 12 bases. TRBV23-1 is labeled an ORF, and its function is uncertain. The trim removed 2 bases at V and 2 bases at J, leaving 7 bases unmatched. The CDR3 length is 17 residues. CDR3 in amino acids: CASSQPKGLAGTYEQYF. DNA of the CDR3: TGCGCCAGCAGTCAACCTAAAGGACTAGCGGGGACCTACGAGCAGTACTTC.

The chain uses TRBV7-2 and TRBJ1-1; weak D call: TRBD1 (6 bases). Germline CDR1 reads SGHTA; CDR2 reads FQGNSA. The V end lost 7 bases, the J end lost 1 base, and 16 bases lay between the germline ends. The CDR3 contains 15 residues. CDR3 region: CASTLSGQKNTEAFF. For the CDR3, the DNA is TGTGCCAGCACATTATCGGGACAAAAGAACACTGAAGCTTTCTTT.

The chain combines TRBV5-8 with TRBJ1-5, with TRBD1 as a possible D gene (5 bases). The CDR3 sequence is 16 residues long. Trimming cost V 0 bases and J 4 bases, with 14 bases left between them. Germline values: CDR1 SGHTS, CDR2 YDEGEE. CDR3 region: CASSLAQGLSNQPQHF. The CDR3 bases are TGTGCCAGCAGCTTGGCCCAGGGTCTCTCGAATCAGCCCCAGCATTTT.

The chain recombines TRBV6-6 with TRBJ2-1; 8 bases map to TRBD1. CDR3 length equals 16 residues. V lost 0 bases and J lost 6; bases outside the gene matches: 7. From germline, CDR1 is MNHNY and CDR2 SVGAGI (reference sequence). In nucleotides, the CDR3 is TGTGCCAGCAGTTACTCGTTCCTACAGGGGGGCAATGAGCAGTTCTTC. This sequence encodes CASSYSFLQGGNEQFF.

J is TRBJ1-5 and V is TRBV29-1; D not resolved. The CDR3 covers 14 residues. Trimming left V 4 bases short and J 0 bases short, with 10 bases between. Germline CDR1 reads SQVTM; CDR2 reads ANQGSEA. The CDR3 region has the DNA TGCAGCGTTGCAGACCAGTATAGCAATCAGCCCCAGCATTTT. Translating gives CSVADQYSNQPQHF.

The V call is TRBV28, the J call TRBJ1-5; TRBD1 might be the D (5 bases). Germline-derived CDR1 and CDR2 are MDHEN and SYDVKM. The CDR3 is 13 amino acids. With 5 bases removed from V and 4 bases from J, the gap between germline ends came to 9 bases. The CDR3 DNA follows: TGTGCCAGCAGTGCCAGGGTAAATCAGCCCCAGCATTTT. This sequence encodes CASSARVNQPQHF.

The DNA of the CDR3 is TGTGCCAGCAGTGGGAGACAGGGAATTTCCTACAATGAGCAGTTCTTC. Translated: CASSGRQGISYNEQFF. The rearrangement uses TRBV6-1 and TRBJ2-1; 7 nucleotides agree with TRBD1. The V segment lost 4 bases and the J segment 1 base; nucleotides outside the gene matches: 7. Germline V gives CDR1 MNHNS, CDR2 SASEGT. The CDR3 contains 16 residues.

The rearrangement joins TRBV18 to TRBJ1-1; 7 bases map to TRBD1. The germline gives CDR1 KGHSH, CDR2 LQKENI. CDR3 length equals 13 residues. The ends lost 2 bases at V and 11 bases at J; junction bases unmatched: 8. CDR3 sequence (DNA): TGTGCCAGCTCACCAGCCAGGGGGGAGCATGCTTTCTTT. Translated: CASSPARGEHAFF.

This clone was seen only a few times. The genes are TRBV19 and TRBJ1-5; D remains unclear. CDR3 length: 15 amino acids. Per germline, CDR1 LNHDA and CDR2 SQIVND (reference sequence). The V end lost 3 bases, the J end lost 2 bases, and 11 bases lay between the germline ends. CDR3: CASSIITAGNQPQHF. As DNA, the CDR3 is TGTGCCAGTAGTATCATAACGGCGGGCAATCAGCCCCAGCATTTT.

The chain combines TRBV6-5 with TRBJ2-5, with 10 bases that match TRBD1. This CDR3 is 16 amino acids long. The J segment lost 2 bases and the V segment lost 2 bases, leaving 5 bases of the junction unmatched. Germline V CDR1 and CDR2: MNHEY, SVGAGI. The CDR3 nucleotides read TGTGCCAGCAGTTACCTCGGACAGGGGGGGCAAGAGACCCAGTACTTC. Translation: CASSYLGQGGQETQYF.

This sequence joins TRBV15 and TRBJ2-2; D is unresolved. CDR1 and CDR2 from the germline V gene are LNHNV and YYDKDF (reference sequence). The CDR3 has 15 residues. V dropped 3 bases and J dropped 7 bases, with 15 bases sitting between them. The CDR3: CATSSARRVGGELFF. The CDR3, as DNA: TGTGCCACCAGCAGCGCGCGACGGGTGGGCGGGGAGCTGTTTTTT. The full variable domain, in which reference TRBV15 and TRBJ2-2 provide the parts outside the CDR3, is DAMVIQNPRYQVTQFGKPVTLSCSQTLNHNVMYWYQQKSSQAPKLLFHYYDKDFNNEADTPDNFQSRRPNTSFCFLDIRSPGLGDTAMYLCATSSARRVGGELFFGEGSRLTVL.

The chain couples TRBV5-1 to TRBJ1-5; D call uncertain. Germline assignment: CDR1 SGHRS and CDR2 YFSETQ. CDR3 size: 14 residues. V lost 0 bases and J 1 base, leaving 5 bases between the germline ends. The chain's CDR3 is CASSLGHSNQPQHF. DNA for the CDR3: TGCGCCAGCAGCTTGGGACACAGCAATCAGCCCCAGCATTTT. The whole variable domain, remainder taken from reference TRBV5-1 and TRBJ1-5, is KAGVTQTPRYLIKTRGQQVTLSCSPISGHRSVSWYQQTPGQGLQFLFEYFSETQRNKGNFPGRFSGRQFSNSRSEMNVSTLELGDSALYLCASSLGHSNQPQHFGDGTRLSIL.